This T cell receptor (beta chain) came from a study of cytomegalovirus exposure and HLA in healthy donors. Looking at the study overall: Clustering assigned 70% to 85% of the approximately 400 genotyped donors to the Caucasian-associated ancestry cluster.

CDR3 length: 15 amino acids. The germline CDR1 and CDR2 sequences are SGHTA and FQGNSA. The V and J ends lost 1 base and 15 bases, in that order; junction bases with no gene match: 10. Primers included in the PCR were 60 Vbeta and 13 Jbeta primers. Original methodology: Unique TCR beta chains numbered approximately 80 million in a later analysis, with roughly 10 million shared. The data were produced by immunoSEQ multiplex PCR, yet TCRdb's version contains in-frame clones alone and is incomplete. Clone size and V and J calls were adopted from that table, with D and trimming inferred from the DNA. The data contain 140,000 to 150,000 clones, under 90% of them seen just once; the ten biggest clones take up around 4.1%.

This sequence joins TRBV7-2 and TRBJ1-6; 9 bases line up with TRBD1. The sequence derives from a man aged 40-55 years in good health and CMV-seronegative. Source material: PBMCs. DNA of the CDR3: TGTGCCAGCAGCTTAGACCCGGGACAGGGTTCTGGCCTCCACTTT. It encodes CASSLDPGQGSGLHF.